The clone carrying this T cell receptor (beta chain) was detected ten times or more. Antigen unknown. Time point reported: persistent/refractory GD, antithyroid drugs over 5 years with positive TRAb. With RNA extracted from PBMCs as input, the TCR library was made. One endocrinology department in Xi'an, China, was where patients came from. This specimen comes from a study of regulatory T cells in long-lasting Graves disease. Study conclusions and caveats: Persistent disease preferred TRBV28, TRBJ1-2 and TRBJ2-5; new disease, TRBV20-1 and TRBJ2-1.

Building the TCR beta libraries relied on iRepertoire HTBI primers, and CDR3 regions underwent Arm-PCR. One entry per CDR3 protein, called by TCRdb with MiXCR from the multiplex PCR reads. This sample has 450,000 or so distinct CDR3 sequences, with 20% to 25% found just once. The CDR3 spans 15 residues. The V end was cut by 2 bases, the J end by 1 base, with 12 bases between. The germline CDR1 and CDR2 sequences are MNHEY and SVGEGT. This material consisted of peripheral blood mononuclear cells (PBMCs), taken when the disease was refractory, from a patient treated with antithyroid drugs. This sequence was found in a female donor with Graves disease. The gene calls are TRBV6-2 or TRBV6-3 and TRBJ2-7; D remains unclear. This CDR3 is CASSYTGANSYEQYF. The CDR3 DNA reads as TGTGCCAGCAGTTACACGGGTGCAAATTCCTACGAGCAGTACTTC.